Reported below is one T cell receptor (beta chain). Its antigen remains unidentified. No base quality information exists; no much larger clone differs at one position. This sample is drawn from a study of OX40 agonist ivuxolimab in advanced cancers. Regarding the complete study: The costimulatory receptor OX40 (CD134) was targeted by ivuxolimab, a fully human IgG2 agonistic monoclonal antibody. Intravenous ivuxolimab was administered to patients every 2 weeks at six dose levels: 0.01, 0.1, 0.3, 1.5, 3 and 10 mg/kg. Among the roughly 52 dose-escalation patients, roughly 20 had hepatocellular carcinoma, 15 or so melanoma, 9 renal cell carcinoma and 9 head and neck cancer. In the dose-escalation cohort, 70% to 85% of patients were male, and the mean age was approximately 60 years with a range of roughly 23 to 79. Prior anti-PD-1, anti-PD-L1 or anti-CTLA-4 therapy was permitted, and checkpoint inhibitors had been received by around 39% of dose-escalation patients. Partial responses occurred in three dose-escalation patients: two with cutaneous melanoma and one with hepatocellular carcinoma. The point of sequencing TCRbeta in the periphery was to test whether ivuxolimab changed TCR sequence diversity and drove clonal T-cell expansion. The paper covers the monotherapy dose-escalation part of the phase I ivuxolimab trial, which included N of about 51 patients. Here is what the overall study found, with its caveats: Low levels of normalized T-cell clonal expansion were also seen in some nonresponding patients. In the 0.1-3.0 mg/kg groups, partial responders were among the patients with the lowest normalized peripheral clonal expansion, particularly in CD8+ T cells. At doses from 0.1 to 3.0 mg/kg, clonal expansion was seen in both CD4+ and CD8+ blood T cells between baseline and week 6. Antigen specificity was not determined for the clonally expanded peripheral T cells. After ivuxolimab, expanded clones were on average more numerous among CD8+ T cells than among CD4+ T cells.

V has 0 bases trimmed and J has 5 bases trimmed; junction bases matching no gene number 7. The CDR3 measures 16 amino acids from cysteine to phenylalanine. Solely the CDR3 DNA is kept, with 48 bases framed from the first base. Sequences MNHEY (CDR1) and SVGAGI (CDR2) are obtained from the germline V gene. For sequencing of the TCRbeta CDR3 region, genomic DNA was extracted from the sorted cells. The immunoSEQ Assay was used to sequence the TCRbeta CDR3 regions. What TCRdb holds here is the immuneACCESS table cut down to in-frame rearrangements. Part of the clones is not present; checked against another copy, under half of the missing clones reflect an unresolved V gene, and the others are unexplained. The sample yields roughly 80,000 clones; about 93% were counted once. Together, the top ten hold about 6.4% of the sample. The trial excluded patients who had a history of autoimmune disease or who were on systemic immunosuppression. Peripheral blood for TCR sequencing was drawn from every dose cohort at baseline, at cycle 4 day 1 and at cycle 7 day 1. Samples came from an open-label, multicenter, first-in-human phase I dose-escalation trial of ivuxolimab. Adults with locally advanced or metastatic melanoma, renal cell carcinoma, hepatocellular carcinoma or head and neck squamous cell carcinoma were enrolled in the trial. Before TCR sequencing, CD4+ T cells and CD8+ T cells from peripheral blood were sorted into separate populations.

The sequence derives from an adult with an advanced solid tumor such as melanoma, head and neck, liver or kidney cancer. The starting material was CD4+ or CD8+ T cells sorted from blood, obtained in a trial of the OX40 agonist ivuxolimab. The rearranged chain carries TRBV6-5 and TRBJ2-7; TRBD2 fits 10 bases in the junction. CDR3 sequence: CASSYSYSGGNNEQYF. The sequence in DNA is TGTGCCAGCAGTTACTCGTATAGCGGGGGGAATAACGAGCAGTACTTC.